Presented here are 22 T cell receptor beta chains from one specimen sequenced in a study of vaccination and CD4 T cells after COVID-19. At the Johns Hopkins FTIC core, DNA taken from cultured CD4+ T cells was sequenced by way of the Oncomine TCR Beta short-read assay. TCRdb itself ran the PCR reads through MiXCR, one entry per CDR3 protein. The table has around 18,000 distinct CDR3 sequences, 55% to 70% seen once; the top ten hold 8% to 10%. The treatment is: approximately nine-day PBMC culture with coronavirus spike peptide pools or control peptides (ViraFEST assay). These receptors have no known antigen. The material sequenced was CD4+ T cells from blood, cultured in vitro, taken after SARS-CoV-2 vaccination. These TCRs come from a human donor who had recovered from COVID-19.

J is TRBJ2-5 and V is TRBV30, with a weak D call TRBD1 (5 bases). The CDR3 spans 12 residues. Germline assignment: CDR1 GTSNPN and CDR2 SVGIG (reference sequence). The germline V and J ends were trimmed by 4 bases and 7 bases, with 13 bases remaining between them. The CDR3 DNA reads TGTGCCTGGACGGCAGGGTCCCGGACCCAGTACTTC. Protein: CAWTAGSRTQYF.

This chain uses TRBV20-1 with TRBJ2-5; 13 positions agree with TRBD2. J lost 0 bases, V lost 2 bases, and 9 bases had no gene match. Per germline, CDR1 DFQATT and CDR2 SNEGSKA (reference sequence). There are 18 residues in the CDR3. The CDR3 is CSARRTSGGSLYQETQYF. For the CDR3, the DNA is TGCAGTGCTAGAAGGACTAGCGGGGGATCTTTGTACCAAGAGACCCAGTACTTC.

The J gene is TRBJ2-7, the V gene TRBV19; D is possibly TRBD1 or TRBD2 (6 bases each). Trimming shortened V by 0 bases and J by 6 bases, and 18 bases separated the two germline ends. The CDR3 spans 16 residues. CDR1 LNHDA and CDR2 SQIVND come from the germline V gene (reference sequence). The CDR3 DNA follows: TGTGCCAGTAGTATAGATCGGAGGGCAGGGGCCGGCGAGCAGTACTTC. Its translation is CASSIDRRAGAGEQYF.

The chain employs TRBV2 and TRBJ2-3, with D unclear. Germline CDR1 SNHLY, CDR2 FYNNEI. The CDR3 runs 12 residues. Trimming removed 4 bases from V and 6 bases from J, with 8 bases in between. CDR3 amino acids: CASSAARDTQYF. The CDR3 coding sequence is TGTGCCAGCAGTGCGGCACGTGATACGCAGTATTTT. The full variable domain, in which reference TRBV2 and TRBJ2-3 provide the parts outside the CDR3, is EPEVTQTPSHQVTQMGQEVILRCVPISNHLYFYWYRQILGQKVEFLVSFYNNEISEKSEIFDDQFSVERPDGSNFTLKIRSTKLEDSAMYFCASSAARDTQYFGPGTRLTVL.

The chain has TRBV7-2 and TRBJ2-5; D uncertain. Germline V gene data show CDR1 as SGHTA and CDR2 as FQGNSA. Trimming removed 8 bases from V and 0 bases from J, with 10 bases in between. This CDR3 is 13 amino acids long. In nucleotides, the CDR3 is TGTGCCAGCCGCCCTAGGAACCAAGAGACCCAGTACTTC. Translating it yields CASRPRNQETQYF.

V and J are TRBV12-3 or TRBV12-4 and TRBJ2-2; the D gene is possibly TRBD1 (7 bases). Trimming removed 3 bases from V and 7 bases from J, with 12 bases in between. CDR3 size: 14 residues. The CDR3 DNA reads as TGTGCCAGCAGTTTTAGGGGGCGGGACGGGGAGCTGTTTTTT. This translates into CASSFRGRDGELFF.

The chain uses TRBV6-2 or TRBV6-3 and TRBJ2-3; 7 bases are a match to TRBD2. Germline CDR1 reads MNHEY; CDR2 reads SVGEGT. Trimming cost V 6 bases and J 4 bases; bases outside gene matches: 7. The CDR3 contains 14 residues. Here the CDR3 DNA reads TGTGCCAGCAGGAGGGACTATCAGTCAGATACGCAGTATTTT. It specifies CASRRDYQSDTQYF.

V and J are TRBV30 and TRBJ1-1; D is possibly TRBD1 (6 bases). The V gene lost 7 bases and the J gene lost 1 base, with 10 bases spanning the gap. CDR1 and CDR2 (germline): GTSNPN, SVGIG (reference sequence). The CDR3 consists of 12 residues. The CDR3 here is CASGRGNTEAFF. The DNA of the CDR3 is TGTGCCTCCGGCAGGGGGAACACTGAAGCTTTCTTT.

The CDR3 region has the DNA TGTGCCAGCAGGTTCCAACCAGGGGAAGGGAACGAGCAGTACTTC. Residues: CASRFQPGEGNEQYF. The chain couples TRBV6-1 to TRBJ2-7; tentatively, D is TRBD1 (6 bases). V was pared by 6 bases and J by 5 bases, with 20 bases between. CDR1 and CDR2 (germline): MNHNS, SASEGT. This CDR3 region has 15 residues.

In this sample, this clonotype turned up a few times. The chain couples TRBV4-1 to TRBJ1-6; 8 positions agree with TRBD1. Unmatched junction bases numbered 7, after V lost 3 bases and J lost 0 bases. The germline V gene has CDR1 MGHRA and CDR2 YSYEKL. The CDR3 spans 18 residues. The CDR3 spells CASSQDRARSSYNSPLHF. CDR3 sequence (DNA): TGCGCCAGCAGCCAGGACAGGGCTAGGAGCTCCTATAATTCACCCCTCCACTTT.

CDR3 sequence (DNA): TGCAGTGCAAATACAGGGTTAAATCAGCCCCAGCATTTT. Its translation is CSANTGLNQPQHF. This chain uses TRBV20-1 with TRBJ1-5; tentatively, D is TRBD1 (6 bases). This CDR3 region has 13 residues. CDR1 and CDR2 (germline): DFQATT, SNEGSKA (reference sequence). The V end was cut by 6 bases, the J end by 4 bases, with 13 bases between.

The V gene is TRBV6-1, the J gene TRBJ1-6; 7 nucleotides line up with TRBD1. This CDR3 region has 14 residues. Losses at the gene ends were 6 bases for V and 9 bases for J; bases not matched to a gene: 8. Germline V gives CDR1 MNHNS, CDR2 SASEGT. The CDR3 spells CASSRDRDSSPLHF. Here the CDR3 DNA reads TGTGCCAGCAGCCGCGACAGGGACAGTTCACCCCTCCACTTT.

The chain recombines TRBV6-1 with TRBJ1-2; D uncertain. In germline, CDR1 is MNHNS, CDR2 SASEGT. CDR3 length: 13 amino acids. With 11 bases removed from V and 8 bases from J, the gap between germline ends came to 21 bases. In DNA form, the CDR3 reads TGTGCCCTCGGAATAGGGAGTGGTGGCGGCTACACCTTC. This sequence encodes CALGIGSGGGYTF.

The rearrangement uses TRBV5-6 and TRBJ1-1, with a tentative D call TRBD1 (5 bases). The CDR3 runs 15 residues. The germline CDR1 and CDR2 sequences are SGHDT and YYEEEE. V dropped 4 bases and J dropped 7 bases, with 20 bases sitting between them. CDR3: CASSAPGREVGEAFF. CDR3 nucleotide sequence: TGTGCCAGCAGCGCGCCCGGCAGGGAGGTTGGTGAAGCTTTCTTT.

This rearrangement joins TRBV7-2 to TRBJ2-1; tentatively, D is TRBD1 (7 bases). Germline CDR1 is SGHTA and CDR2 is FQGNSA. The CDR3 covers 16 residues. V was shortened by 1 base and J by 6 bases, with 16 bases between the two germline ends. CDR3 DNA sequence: TGTGCCAGCAGCTTAGAGGTCAGGGGGGCGAGCAATGAGCAGTTCTTC. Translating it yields CASSLEVRGASNEQFF.

CDR3 loop: CASSLGRTYEQYF. The DNA for the CDR3 is TGTGCCAGCAGCTTAGGCAGGACCTACGAGCAGTACTTC. The J gene is TRBJ2-7, the V gene TRBV7-2; D gene unclear. Germline V gives CDR1 SGHTA, CDR2 FQGNSA. The CDR3 contains 13 residues. Trimming took off 1 base at V and 2 bases at J, with 6 bases between the two ends. Full variable domain (missing parts from reference TRBV7-2 and TRBJ2-7): GAGVSQSPSNKVTEKGKDVELRCDPISGHTALYWYRQSLGQGLEFLIYFQGNSAPDKSGLPSDRFSAERTGGSVSTLTIQRTQQEDSAVYLCASSLGRTYEQYFGPGTRLTVT.

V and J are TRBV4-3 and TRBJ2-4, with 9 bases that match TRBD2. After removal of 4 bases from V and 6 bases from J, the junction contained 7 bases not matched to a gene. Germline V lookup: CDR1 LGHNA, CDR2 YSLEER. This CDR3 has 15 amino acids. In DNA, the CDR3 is TGCGCCAGCAGCCCCCCAGCGGGAGGTTCAAACATTCAGTACTTC. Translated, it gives CASSPPAGGSNIQYF.

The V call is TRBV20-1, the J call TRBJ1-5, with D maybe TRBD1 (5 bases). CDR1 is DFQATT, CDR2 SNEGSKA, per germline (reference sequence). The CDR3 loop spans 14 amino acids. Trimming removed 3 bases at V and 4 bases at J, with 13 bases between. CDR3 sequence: CSARGLHGNQPQHF. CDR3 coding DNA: TGCAGTGCTAGGGGACTCCATGGGAATCAGCCCCAGCATTTT.

The CDR3 bases are TGTGCCAGCAGCCTAAATAGCGAGACAGGGCGTTATGGCTACACCTTC. Encoded protein: CASSLNSETGRYGYTF. The V gene is TRBV7-3, the J gene TRBJ1-2; 7 nucleotides agree with TRBD1. Germline V gene sequence: CDR1 SGHTA, CDR2 FQGTGA. The CDR3 is made up of 16 amino acids. The trim removed 5 bases at V and 5 bases at J, leaving 14 bases unmatched.

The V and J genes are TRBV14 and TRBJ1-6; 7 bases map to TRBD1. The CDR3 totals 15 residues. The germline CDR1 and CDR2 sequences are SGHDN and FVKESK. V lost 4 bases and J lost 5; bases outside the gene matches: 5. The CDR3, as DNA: TGTGCCAGCAGCCCACATACAGGGGATAATTCACCCCTCCACTTT. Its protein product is CASSPHTGDNSPLHF.

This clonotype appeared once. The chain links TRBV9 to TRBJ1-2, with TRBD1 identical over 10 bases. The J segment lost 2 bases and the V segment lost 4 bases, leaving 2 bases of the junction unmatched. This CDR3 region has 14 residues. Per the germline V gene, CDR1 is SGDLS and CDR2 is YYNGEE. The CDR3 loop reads CASSPGQGNYGYTF. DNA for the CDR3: TGTGCCAGCAGCCCGGGACAGGGGAACTATGGCTACACCTTC.

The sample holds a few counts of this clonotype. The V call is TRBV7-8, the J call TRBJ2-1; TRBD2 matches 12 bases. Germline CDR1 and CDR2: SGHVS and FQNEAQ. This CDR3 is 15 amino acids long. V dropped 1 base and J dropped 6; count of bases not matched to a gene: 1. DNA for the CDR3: TGTGCCAGCAGCTTAGAACTAGCGGGAGGCAATGAGCAGTTCTTC. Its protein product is CASSLELAGGNEQFF.